The rows below give T cell receptor beta chains drawn from one sample of a study of cytomegalovirus exposure and HLA in healthy donors. Profiled with immunoSEQ multiplex PCR; TCRdb holds only in-frame clones, not every one. The sample contains 250,000 to 300,000 clones, 90% of which appear only once. The sample was PBMCs. These TCRs come from a woman between 18 and 29 years old in good health and CMV-seronegative. Both conserved end residues are part of each CDR3. D genes are given only for firm matches. Size tells how often a clone was seen (once, few, many) or the class of an expanded clone, and some rows leave it out.

v_call: TRBV11-1
clone_size: .
j_call: TRBJ2-1
d_call: TRBD1
cdr3_aa: CASSRPGQGGYNEQFF
cdr3_nt: TGTGCCAGCAGCAGACCGGGACAGGGAGGCTACAATGAGCAGTTCTTC

v_call: TRBV4-1
clone_size: .
j_call: TRBJ1-2
d_call: TRBD1
cdr3_aa: CASSQDLNRGGYGYTF
cdr3_nt: TGCGCCAGCAGCCAAGATTTGAACAGGGGCGGCTATGGCTACACCTTC

v_call: TRBV14
clone_size: .
j_call: TRBJ2-1
d_call: .
cdr3_aa: CASRQTGPNEQFF
cdr3_nt: TGTGCCAGCAGGCAGACAGGCCCCAATGAGCAGTTCTTC

v_call: TRBV18
clone_size: .
j_call: TRBJ1-1
d_call: .
cdr3_aa: CASSPSEISMNTEAFF
cdr3_nt: TGTGCCAGCTCACCATCTGAGATTTCCATGAACACTGAAGCTTTCTTT

v_call: TRBV16
clone_size: .
j_call: TRBJ2-1
d_call: .
cdr3_aa: CASSQGDIVLEQFF
cdr3_nt: TGTGCCAGCAGCCAAGGTGACATCGTATTGGAGCAGTTCTTC

v_call: TRBV5-1
clone_size: .
j_call: TRBJ2-3
d_call: TRBD2
cdr3_aa: CASTPSGGNTDTQYF
cdr3_nt: TGCGCCAGCACGCCTAGCGGGGGGAACACAGATACGCAGTATTTT

v_call: TRBV5-1
clone_size: .
j_call: TRBJ1-1
d_call: .
cdr3_aa: CASSSEGSRGTEAFF
cdr3_nt: TGCGCCAGCAGCTCGGAAGGGTCTAGGGGCACTGAAGCTTTCTTT

v_call: TRBV6-6
clone_size: .
j_call: TRBJ2-1
d_call: .
cdr3_aa: CASSYSRGLNEQFF
cdr3_nt: TGTGCCAGCAGTTACTCGAGGGGGTTGAATGAGCAGTTCTTC

v_call: TRBV5-4
clone_size: .
j_call: TRBJ1-2
d_call: TRBD1
cdr3_aa: CASSLEQGVNYGYTF
cdr3_nt: TGTGCCAGCAGCTTGGAACAGGGGGTCAACTATGGCTACACCTTC

v_call: TRBV10-2
clone_size: .
j_call: TRBJ1-4
d_call: TRBD1
cdr3_aa: CASSDWDSANEKLFF
cdr3_nt: TGCGCCAGCAGTGATTGGGACAGTGCTAATGAAAAACTGTTTTTT

v_call: TRBV5-6
clone_size: .
j_call: TRBJ2-2
d_call: .
cdr3_aa: CASSPGGRGSGELFF
cdr3_nt: TGTGCCAGCAGCCCGGGGGGCCGGGGGTCCGGGGAGCTGTTTTTT

v_call: TRBV7-9
clone_size: .
j_call: TRBJ2-3
d_call: .
cdr3_aa: CASSPQGGTDTQYF
cdr3_nt: TGTGCCAGCAGCCCCCAAGGGGGCACAGATACGCAGTATTTT

v_call: TRBV11-3
clone_size: .
j_call: TRBJ2-1
d_call: TRBD1
cdr3_aa: CASSLYRGRRYNEQFF
cdr3_nt: TGTGCCAGCAGCTTATACAGGGGACGTCGGTACAATGAGCAGTTCTTC

v_call: TRBV6-6
clone_size: .
j_call: TRBJ2-2
d_call: .
cdr3_aa: CASSYVREELFF
cdr3_nt: TGTGCCAGCAGTTACGTTAGAGAAGAGCTGTTTTTT

v_call: TRBV5-1
clone_size: .
j_call: TRBJ1-1
d_call: .
cdr3_aa: CASSPPGGTWGAFF
cdr3_nt: TGCGCCAGCAGCCCACCGGGGGGCACCTGGGGTGCTTTCTTT

v_call: TRBV7-9
clone_size: .
j_call: TRBJ2-4
d_call: .
cdr3_aa: CASSATTDTNIQYF
cdr3_nt: TGTGCCAGCAGCGCCACGACAGATACAAACATTCAGTACTTC

v_call: TRBV4-1
clone_size: .
j_call: TRBJ1-5
d_call: .
cdr3_aa: CASSQGSRKPQHF
cdr3_nt: TGCGCCAGCAGCCAGGGTTCGCGGAAGCCCCAGCATTTT

v_call: TRBV4-1
clone_size: once
j_call: TRBJ1-3
d_call: TRBD1
cdr3_aa: CASSQESPTGNGNTIYF
cdr3_nt: TGCGCCAGCAGCCAAGAATCCCCGACAGGGAATGGAAACACCATATATTTT

v_call: TRBV4-3
clone_size: .
j_call: TRBJ2-1
d_call: .
cdr3_aa: CASSQAHNSYNEQFF
cdr3_nt: TGCGCCAGCAGCCAAGCGCACAATTCCTACAATGAGCAGTTCTTC

v_call: TRBV2
clone_size: .
j_call: TRBJ1-1
d_call: .
cdr3_aa: CASSEALRKNTEAFF
cdr3_nt: TGTGCCAGCAGTGAAGCACTAAGAAAGAACACTGAAGCTTTCTTT

v_call: TRBV5-1
clone_size: .
j_call: TRBJ1-3
d_call: .
cdr3_aa: CASSQRRGASSGNTIYF
cdr3_nt: TGCGCCAGCAGCCAGAGACGGGGGGCCTCCTCTGGAAACACCATATATTTT

v_call: TRBV4-3
clone_size: .
j_call: TRBJ1-1
d_call: TRBD1
cdr3_aa: CASSQDNLGQGLWAFF
cdr3_nt: TGCGCCAGCAGCCAAGATAATTTGGGACAGGGGCTTTGGGCTTTCTTT

v_call: TRBV5-1
clone_size: .
j_call: TRBJ1-1
d_call: .
cdr3_aa: CASSLDSMNTEAFF
cdr3_nt: TGCGCCAGCAGCTTGGACAGCATGAACACTGAAGCTTTCTTT

v_call: TRBV28
clone_size: .
j_call: TRBJ1-1
d_call: TRBD1
cdr3_aa: CASSPTGWTGVNEAFF
cdr3_nt: TGTGCCAGCAGTCCCACAGGGTGGACAGGGGTTAATGAAGCTTTCTTT

v_call: TRBV28
clone_size: .
j_call: TRBJ1-2
d_call: TRBD1
cdr3_aa: CASRFPGTGDVNYGYTF
cdr3_nt: TGTGCCAGCAGATTTCCCGGGACAGGGGACGTAAACTATGGCTACACCTTC

v_call: TRBV7-8
clone_size: .
j_call: TRBJ2-7
d_call: .
cdr3_aa: CASSCPLTDAHRDLLCEQYF
cdr3_nt: TGTGCCAGCAGCTGCCCGTTGACAGATGCCCACCGAGACCTTCTCTGCGAGCAGTACTTC

v_call: TRBV28
clone_size: .
j_call: TRBJ1-5
d_call: TRBD1
cdr3_aa: CASSPRKGQGQRTQHF
cdr3_nt: TGTGCCAGCAGTCCTCGGAAGGGACAGGGGCAAAGGACCCAGCATTTT

v_call: TRBV10-3
clone_size: .
j_call: TRBJ2-7
d_call: TRBD1
cdr3_aa: CAISESGQGGYEQYF
cdr3_nt: TGTGCCATCAGTGAGTCCGGACAGGGTGGCTACGAGCAGTACTTC

v_call: TRBV5-1
clone_size: once
j_call: TRBJ1-4
d_call: TRBD1
cdr3_aa: CASSLTGATNEKLFF
cdr3_nt: TGCGCCAGCAGCTTGACAGGGGCGACTAATGAAAAACTGTTTTTT

v_call: TRBV6-5
clone_size: .
j_call: TRBJ2-5
d_call: .
cdr3_aa: CASSYSMEDQETQYF
cdr3_nt: TGTGCCAGCAGTTACTCGATGGAGGACCAAGAGACCCAGTACTTC

v_call: TRBV7-9
clone_size: .
j_call: TRBJ1-5
d_call: TRBD1
cdr3_aa: CASSLGQGVQPQHF
cdr3_nt: TGTGCCAGCAGCTTGGGACAGGGAGTCCAGCCCCAGCATTTT

v_call: TRBV27
clone_size: .
j_call: TRBJ1-4
d_call: TRBD1
cdr3_aa: CASSPKTTGWREKLFF
cdr3_nt: TGTGCCAGCAGTCCGAAGACGACAGGGTGGAGAGAAAAACTGTTTTTT

v_call: TRBV19
clone_size: .
j_call: TRBJ1-5
d_call: TRBD1
cdr3_aa: CASSPSRDRGNQPQHF
cdr3_nt: TGTGCCAGTAGCCCTTCTCGGGACAGGGGAAATCAGCCCCAGCATTTT